This T cell receptor beta chain was found in a study of cytotoxic CD8 clonotypes in ibrutinib-treated CLL. The repertoire was sequenced with immunoSEQ multiplex PCR; TCRdb's copy has only in-frame clones and lacks some. This table holds approximately 130,000 clones, around 84% found once. The ends were cut back, 7 bases at V and 0 bases at J, with 14 bases in the middle. From germline, CDR1 is SNHLY and CDR2 FYNNEI. The CDR3 is 15 amino acids. The sequence was collected from a human donor with chronic lymphocytic leukemia. The sequencing used PBMCs, collected after 24 months of ibrutinib treatment. The chain recombines TRBV2 with TRBJ2-3; D possibly uses TRBD1 or TRBD2 (5 bases each). CDR3 sequence: CASNWDLQSTDTQYF. CDR3 DNA: TGTGCCAGCAACTGGGACCTTCAGAGCACAGATACGCAGTATTTT.